Shown below are 30 T cell receptor beta chains from a single sample sequenced in a study of cytomegalovirus exposure and HLA in healthy donors. This table comes from immunoSEQ multiplex PCR, and its TCRdb copy is limited to in-frame clones, with some not included. The sample consists of 150,000 to 200,000 clones, around 88% of them appearing once. Specimen: PBMCs. The receptors stem from a woman between 18 and 29 years old in good health and CMV-seronegative.

This chain links TRBV14 with TRBJ2-3; 11 bases are a match to TRBD2. Germline loops: CDR1 SGHDN, CDR2 FVKESK. The CDR3 covers 13 residues. Trimming took 4 bases from V and 11 from J; bases not matched to a gene: 5. CDR3 DNA: TGTGCCAGCAGCCGAGTACTAGCGGGAGTGCAGTATTTT. Translated, it gives CASSRVLAGVQYF.

The V call is TRBV30, the J call TRBJ1-6, with D possibly being TRBD1 (6 bases). V shed 8 bases and J shed 6 bases, with 14 bases lying between them. This CDR3 contains 13 residues. Germline values: CDR1 GTSNPN, CDR2 SVGIG (reference sequence). CDR3 in amino acids: CAREGGGNSPLHF. As DNA, the CDR3 is TGTGCCCGAGAGGGGGGGGGTAATTCACCCCTCCACTTT.

This chain joins TRBV27 and TRBJ1-5, with D perhaps TRBD1 (6 bases). CDR1 and CDR2 (germline): MNHEY, SMNVEV (reference sequence). This CDR3 contains 12 residues. Trimming shortened V by 10 bases and J by 4 bases, and 11 bases separated the two germline ends. CDR3 region: CATGGANQPQHF. The DNA of the CDR3 is TGTGCCACCGGGGGGGCGAATCAGCCCCAGCATTTT.

The V and J genes are TRBV18 and TRBJ1-1; possibly TRBD1 for D (6 bases). Germline CDR1 reads KGHSH; CDR2 reads LQKENI. Trimming took 3 bases from V and 0 from J, leaving 8 bases between them. The CDR3 loop spans 14 amino acids. The CDR3 sequence: CASSPSGVNTEAFF. CDR3 bases: TGTGCCAGCTCACCGTCAGGGGTGAACACTGAAGCTTTCTTT.

The V call is TRBV6-6, the J call TRBJ2-7, with 9 nucleotides matching TRBD1. CDR3 length: 16 amino acids. V gave up 0 bases and J gave up 1 base; unmatched junction bases: 4. Germline CDR1 MNHNY, CDR2 SVGAGI (reference sequence). The CDR3 here is CASSYSGDRASYEQYF. In nucleotides, the CDR3 is TGTGCCAGCAGTTACTCGGGGGACAGGGCTTCCTACGAGCAGTACTTC.

The rearrangement joins TRBV19 to TRBJ1-2; perhaps TRBD1 as D (6 bases). The germline V gene encodes CDR1 LNHDA and CDR2 SQIVND (reference sequence). Trimming removed 0 bases at V and 5 bases at J, with 16 bases between. This CDR3 is 16 amino acids long. This CDR3 is CASSIEGGQTLYGYTF. The CDR3 coding sequence is TGTGCCAGTAGTATAGAGGGCGGACAGACCTTATATGGCTACACCTTC.

The V gene is TRBV7-9, the J gene TRBJ2-7, with a possible D match to TRBD2 (6 bases). Germline CDR1 and CDR2: SEHNR and FQNEAQ (reference sequence). Trimming removed 6 bases from V and 3 bases from J, with 15 bases in between. The CDR3 length is 14 residues. The CDR3 reads CASRSPGLLYEQYF. The CDR3 DNA sequence: TGTGCCAGCAGGTCACCGGGACTCCTCTACGAGCAGTACTTC.

This clone was seen a handful of times. The chain employs TRBV18 and TRBJ2-7, with D hard to call. The germline gives CDR1 KGHSH, CDR2 LQKENI. The length of the CDR3 is 13 residues. Trimming removed 2 bases from V and 2 bases from J, with 7 bases in between. The CDR3, as DNA: TGTGCCAGCTCACCAGGCCCCACCTACGAGCAGTACTTC. Its protein product is CASSPGPTYEQYF.

The chain combines TRBV27 with TRBJ1-5; possible D gene TRBD1, 6 bases. The V gene lost 7 bases and the J gene lost 0 bases, with 19 bases spanning the gap. This CDR3 is built from 17 residues. CDR1 is MNHEY and CDR2 is SMNVEV in the germline V gene (reference sequence). CDR3 amino acids: CASTYRAALYSNQPQHF. The CDR3 bases are TGTGCCAGCACCTACAGGGCGGCCCTGTATAGCAATCAGCCCCAGCATTTT.

The chain has TRBV18 and TRBJ2-7; TRBD1 might be the D (5 bases). Germline V gene data show CDR1 as KGHSH and CDR2 as LQKENI. The CDR3 covers 14 residues. V was clipped by 3 bases and J by 2 bases, with 11 bases between them. CDR3 region: CASSPLEQAYEQYF. The DNA for the CDR3 is TGTGCCAGCTCACCGTTGGAACAGGCCTACGAGCAGTACTTC.

This chain connects TRBV18 to TRBJ2-7, with D possibly being TRBD1 (6 bases). Between the trimmed V and J ends, which lost 4 bases and 0 bases, there was a span of 10 bases. CDR1 is KGHSH, CDR2 LQKENI, per germline. The CDR3 contains 14 residues. The CDR3: CASSHRDNSYEQYF. The CDR3 DNA reads as TGTGCCAGCTCACACCGGGACAACTCCTACGAGCAGTACTTC.

The gene calls are TRBV19 and TRBJ1-5, with no clear D. The length of the CDR3 is 15 residues. CDR1 and CDR2 from the germline V gene are LNHDA and SQIVND (reference sequence). Trimming removed 6 bases from V and 1 base from J, with 13 bases in between. CDR3 bases: TGTGCCAGTAGCCGGGGAACCGTCAGCAATCAGCCCCAGCATTTT. Its protein is CASSRGTVSNQPQHF.

The CDR3 sequence is CASSVRQGPYGYTF. The CDR3 nucleotides read TGTGCCAGCAGCGTACGGCAGGGGCCCTATGGCTACACCTTC. The V and J genes are TRBV2 and TRBJ1-2; a possible D gene is TRBD1 (6 bases). The CDR3 is 14 amino acids. The V end was cut by 6 bases, the J end by 4 bases, with 15 bases between. CDR1 is SNHLY and CDR2 is FYNNEI in the germline V gene.

The V and J genes are TRBV9 and TRBJ1-2; 7 bases align to TRBD1. CDR3 length equals 16 residues. Losses at the gene ends were 3 bases for V and 1 base for J; bases not matched to a gene: 9. The V gene's germline CDR1 is SGDLS and CDR2 YYNGEE. CDR3 coding DNA: TGTGCCAGCAGCGCTGGGGGGACAGATCTTAACTATGGCTACACCTTC. This gives the protein CASSAGGTDLNYGYTF.

This clone was seen a handful of times. J is TRBJ2-3 and V is TRBV7-2; perhaps TRBD1 as D (6 bases). Trimming shortened V by 3 bases and J by 3 bases, and 7 bases separated the two germline ends. The CDR3 runs 13 residues. CDR1 is SGHTA, CDR2 FQGNSA, per germline. The CDR3 DNA reads TGTGCCAGCAGCTTTGGACAGACAGATACGCAGTATTTT. Protein product: CASSFGQTDTQYF.

V is TRBV5-8 and J is TRBJ2-5; TRBD1 matches at 8 bases. V shed 5 bases, J shed 1 base, and the junction held 7 bases outside the gene matches. This CDR3 is built from 15 residues. Germline CDR1 SGHTS, CDR2 YDEGEE. CDR3 region: CASRESTGGQETQYF. CDR3 coding DNA: TGTGCCAGCAGGGAATCTACAGGGGGCCAAGAGACCCAGTACTTC.

A remark on this clone: The junction differs from germline at one of its ends, possibly a read error. The rearrangement joins TRBV27 to TRBJ1-5; D not certain. CDR3 length: 14 residues. The germline V gene has CDR1 MNHEY and CDR2 SMNVEV (reference sequence). In DNA, the CDR3 is TGTGCCAGCAGTTTAGTGGGTAGCGATCAGCCCCAGCATTTT. Its translation is CASSLVGSDQPQHF.

The chain has TRBV18 and TRBJ1-6, with TRBD1 as a possible D gene (5 bases). The germline gives CDR1 KGHSH, CDR2 LQKENI. Between the trimmed V and J ends, which lost 2 bases and 6 bases, there was a span of 8 bases. This CDR3 comprises 14 residues. This chain's CDR3 is CASSPGALNSPLHF. The DNA for the CDR3 is TGTGCCAGCTCACCAGGGGCACTTAATTCACCCCTCCACTTT.

The chain carries TRBV5-1 and TRBJ2-5; D unclear. CDR3 length: 16 residues. Per germline, CDR1 SGHRS and CDR2 YFSETQ. Trimming pared 0 bases from V and 2 bases from J, leaving 14 bases between. CDR3 sequence reads: CASSLGFRSTQETQYF. As DNA, the CDR3 is TGCGCCAGCAGCTTGGGATTCAGGTCCACGCAAGAGACCCAGTACTTC.

This clone was seen once. This chain connects TRBV10-1 to TRBJ2-7, with TRBD2 matching 9 bases. The germline V gene encodes CDR1 WNHNN and CDR2 SYGVQD (reference sequence). V lost 4 bases and J lost 3; bases outside the gene matches: 4. This CDR3 is 14 amino acids long. CDR3 in amino acids: CASSGGSGGYEQYF. The DNA for the CDR3 is TGCGCCAGCAGTGGGGGTAGCGGGGGCTACGAGCAGTACTTC.

The chain couples TRBV5-6 to TRBJ2-1; D is perhaps TRBD2 (5 bases). Trimming stripped 0 bases from V and 6 bases from J, with 10 bases between. The CDR3 is 14 residues long. CDR1 and CDR2 from the germline V gene are SGHDT and YYEEEE. DNA of the CDR3: TGTGCCAGCAGCTTGGCTGCGGGTATCAATGAGCAGTTCTTC. Encoded protein: CASSLAAGINEQFF.

The V call is TRBV19, the J call TRBJ1-2; TRBD1 is a possible D gene (6 bases). The ends were cut back, 5 bases at V and 5 bases at J, with 9 bases in the middle. The CDR3 has 12 amino acids. CDR1 LNHDA and CDR2 SQIVND come from the germline V gene (reference sequence). CDR3: CASSLRGYGYTF. The CDR3 DNA follows: TGTGCCAGTAGTCTCAGGGGTTATGGCTACACCTTC.

The chain links TRBV6-5 to TRBJ2-1; TRBD2 aligns across 8 bases. V dropped 4 bases and J dropped 6; count of bases not matched to a gene: 8. Germline values: CDR1 MNHEY, CDR2 SVGAGI. The CDR3 is 15 amino acids. This CDR3 is CASSFPGGPFNEQFF. As DNA, the CDR3 is TGTGCCAGCAGTTTCCCGGGAGGGCCTTTCAATGAGCAGTTCTTC.

Only one count was recorded for this clone. This sequence joins TRBV5-1 and TRBJ1-1; 7 bases match TRBD1. Germline CDR1 and CDR2: SGHRS and YFSETQ. V dropped 2 bases and J dropped 7; count of bases not matched to a gene: 8. The CDR3 runs 14 residues. This chain's CDR3 is CASSLTGELNEAFF. Here the CDR3 DNA reads TGCGCCAGCAGCTTAACAGGGGAGTTGAATGAAGCTTTCTTT. Combining the CDR3 with reference TRBV5-1 and TRBJ1-1 gives the whole variable domain KAGVTQTPRYLIKTRGQQVTLSCSPISGHRSVSWYQQTPGQGLQFLFEYFSETQRNKGNFPGRFSGRQFSNSRSEMNVSTLELGDSALYLCASSLTGELNEAFFGQGTRLTVV.

This clone was seen once. V is TRBV6-1 and J is TRBJ2-7, with 7 bases identical to TRBD1. The CDR3 covers 18 residues. V trimming: 1 base; J trimming: 3 bases; junction bases outside the gene matches: 15. Germline CDR1 and CDR2: MNHNS and SASEGT. CDR3 loop: CASSEVGMWGQPGYEQYF. The CDR3, as DNA: TGTGCCAGCAGTGAAGTTGGTATGTGGGGACAGCCAGGCTACGAGCAGTACTTC.

This clone showed up just a few times. V and J are TRBV7-9 and TRBJ1-2, with 8 positions matching TRBD1. V lost 0 bases, J lost 6 bases, and 6 bases stayed unmatched. The CDR3 consists of 15 residues. Germline V gene sequence: CDR1 SEHNR, CDR2 FQNEAQ (reference sequence). CDR3 loop: CASSLARDRGNGYTF. The CDR3 nucleotides are TGTGCCAGCAGCTTAGCTCGTGACAGGGGTAATGGCTACACCTTC.

The genes are TRBV5-4 and TRBJ2-1, with 9 bases matching TRBD2. This CDR3 has 19 residues. V lost 0 bases to trimming and J lost 4 bases; unmatched junction nucleotides: 14. Germline V gives CDR1 SGHNT, CDR2 YYREEE (reference sequence). CDR3 DNA sequence: TGTGCCAGCAGCTTGGCCTCTAGCGGGGCATTAACGGCTTACAATGAGCAGTTCTTC. Translating gives CASSLASSGALTAYNEQFF.

The chain joins TRBV2 to TRBJ2-3; possible D gene TRBD1, 5 bases. The V gene's germline CDR1 is SNHLY and CDR2 FYNNEI. V lost 0 bases and J lost 1, with 14 bases in between. This CDR3 has 17 residues. The CDR3 loop reads CASSEAQTARGTDTQYF. The DNA for the CDR3 is TGTGCCAGCAGTGAAGCACAGACAGCCCGGGGCACAGATACGCAGTATTTT.

This clone appeared a single time. The chain is built from TRBV27 and TRBJ2-1, with 13 bases lining up with TRBD2. CDR1 is MNHEY and CDR2 is SMNVEV in the germline V gene (reference sequence). The CDR3 has 16 amino acids. J lost 5 bases, V lost 4 bases, and 5 bases had no gene match. Here the CDR3 reads CASSSTSGRTHNEQFF. The CDR3 nucleotides read TGTGCCAGCAGTTCGACTAGCGGGAGGACCCACAATGAGCAGTTCTTC.

The V call is TRBV4-1, the J call TRBJ1-1, with no clear D. Deletions cut 1 base from V and 7 bases from J, with 10 bases between. This CDR3 contains 13 residues. CDR1 MGHRA and CDR2 YSYEKL come from the germline V gene. CDR3 DNA sequence: TGCGCCAGCAGCCAAGTAAACGAGCGTGAAGCTTTCTTT. This gives the protein CASSQVNEREAFF.